This T cell receptor beta chain was retrieved from a study of T-cell memory formation after mild COVID-19. Study context: Clustering of TCRs was largely donor specific.

It was 5'RACE with constant-segment primers that produced the TCR alpha and TCR beta cDNA libraries, which carried sample barcodes and UMIs. TCRdb ran MiXCR on the 5' RACE reads and lists one entry per CDR3 protein. Among more than 450,000 distinct CDR3 sequences listed, roughly 18% were seen once. Turning to this clonotype: Its antigen is unidentified.

Findings and limits, study-wide: Pre-infection memory carried some responding clones, suggesting that cross-reactive memory joined. A second wave expanding day 15 to 37 was CD4+-biased; contracting clones were balanced.

Trimming removed 0 bases at V and 5 bases at J, with 15 bases between. CDR3 length: 17 residues. Germline V gene sequence: CDR1 KGHDR, CDR2 SFDVKD. This receptor was identified in an adult woman who had mild COVID-19 (a few samples of this study predate the infection). Cell type and time point are not known. J is TRBJ2-2 and V is TRBV24-1; D uncertain. Sequenced material: PBMCs or a T cell subset sorted from them (not recorded which). CDR3 nucleotides: TGTGCCACCAGTGATTTGCCTGGACCGAGGCGGACCGGGGAGCTGTTTTTT. Its protein product is CATSDLPGPRRTGELFF.